Listed below are T cell receptor beta chains from one sample, sequenced in a study of radiation and T cells in renal cell carcinoma. This table comes from immunoSEQ multiplex PCR, and its TCRdb copy is limited to in-frame clones, with some not included. The sample includes tens of thousands of clones, 58% of them seen just once. The input for sequencing was tumor tissue, taken from a patient whose treatment was nephrectomy without radiotherapy. These receptors came from a man aged 40-55 years with renal cell carcinoma. Each CDR3 is given with its conserved first and last residue. The D gene is left open where the match is weak. Size tells how often a clone was seen (once, few, many) or the class of an expanded clone, and some rows leave it out.

>TRBV6-1|NA|TRBJ1-2|TRBD1
TGTGCCAGTCAACAGGGGTATGGCTACACCTTC
CASQQGYGYTF
>TRBV7-2|few|TRBJ1-1|NA
TGTGCCAGCAGCCAGGCGATATTTGGTGAAGCTTTCTTT
CASSQAIFGEAFF
>TRBV5-1|NA|TRBJ1-2|TRBD1
TGCGCCAGCAGCTTGGGGGACAGGGCGAAACACTATGGCTACACCTTC
CASSLGDRAKHYGYTF
>TRBV28|NA|TRBJ1-1|NA
TGTGCCAGCAGTTTACCGGCAAACACTGAAGCTTTCTTT
CASSLPANTEAFF
>TRBV28|medium-sized|TRBJ1-2|NA
TGTGCCAGCAGTTTCGTGGGTAACTATGGCTACACCTTC
CASSFVGNYGYTF
>TRBV7-6|NA|TRBJ2-5|TRBD2
TGTGCCAGCAGCTTAGAGGCGGGAGGGTACCAAGAGACCCAGTACTTC
CASSLEAGGYQETQYF
>TRBV10-2|once|TRBJ2-1|TRBD2
TGCGCCAGCAGTGAGTCCCCGGGGGGTAATGAGCAGTTCTTC
CASSESPGGNEQFF
>TRBV14|NA|TRBJ1-1|TRBD1
TGTGCCAGCAAAAGGCAGGGGGCTGAAGCTTTCTTT
CASKRQGAEAFF
>TRBV28|NA|TRBJ1-6|NA
TGTGCCAGCAGACAGGGTGGTTCACCCCTCCACTTT
CASRQGGSPLHF
>TRBV28|NA|TRBJ2-7|NA
TGTGCCAGCAGTTTTCAGCCACGCTACGAGCAGTACTTC
CASSFQPRYEQYF
>TRBV28|NA|TRBJ1-1|TRBD1
TGTGCCAGCACTCAGACGGGACAGGTGAACACTGAAGCTTTCTTT
CASTQTGQVNTEAFF
>TRBV2|NA|TRBJ2-1|NA
TGTGCCAGCAGTGCGAGACAGGGAGGCTACAATGAGCAGTTCTTC
CASSARQGGYNEQFF